This T cell receptor beta chain was recorded in a study of glioma-infiltrating T cells after dendritic cell vaccination. About the study: Between about 2003 and 2013, patients got autologous tumor lysate-pulsed dendritic cell vaccines.

TCRB CDR3 was amplified from 2 ug genomic DNA or less. The table came from immunoSEQ multiplex PCR; TCRdb's copy has only in-frame clones and leaves some out. The sample shows tens of thousands of clones, less than 90% of them seen only once. The germline V gene has CDR1 SNHLY and CDR2 FYNNEI. This CDR3 comprises 12 residues. V was clipped by 6 bases and J by 3 bases, with 7 bases between them. The chain joins TRBV2 to TRBJ2-3; no firm D call. Sequencing was performed on blood, taken before dendritic cell vaccination. The TCR was taken from a human donor with glioblastoma. The CDR3: CASSGLTDTQYF. The CDR3 DNA reads as TGTGCCAGCAGCGGGTTGACAGATACGCAGTATTTT. Looking up the rest from reference TRBV2 and TRBJ2-3 gives the full variable domain: EPEVTQTPSHQVTQMGQEVILRCVPISNHLYFYWYRQILGQKVEFLVSFYNNEISEKSEIFDDQFSVERPDGSNFTLKIRSTKLEDSAMYFCASSGLTDTQYFGPGTRLTVL.